This TCR beta chain is drawn from a study of human T cells and chemical hapten exposure. This CDR3 comprises 14 residues. CDR1 and CDR2 (germline): DFQATT, SNEGSKA (reference sequence). Trimming pared 6 bases from V and 1 base from J, leaving 15 bases between. Time point noted: patch test 2, 6 weeks after DPC sensitization. The treatment: therapeutic diphenylcyclopropenone sensitization with weekly scalp DPC. TCRdb redid the calling of the RACE reads with MiXCR, one entry per CDR3 protein. This table has 110,000 to 150,000 distinct CDR3 sequences, 10% to 15% appearing once. The input for sequencing was whole blood, taken in connection with sensitization to the hapten diphenylcyclopropenone (DPC). The sequence came from a woman aged 45 to 65 with alopecia areata. Some clones in this sample may be carry-over from other donors' samples. The chain is built from TRBV20-1 and TRBJ2-5; D is possibly TRBD1 or TRBD2 (5 bases each). In nucleotides, the CDR3 is TGCAGTGCCCTGAGGGGTGCCCTCCAAGAGACCCAGTACTTC. Its translation: CSALRGALQETQYF.